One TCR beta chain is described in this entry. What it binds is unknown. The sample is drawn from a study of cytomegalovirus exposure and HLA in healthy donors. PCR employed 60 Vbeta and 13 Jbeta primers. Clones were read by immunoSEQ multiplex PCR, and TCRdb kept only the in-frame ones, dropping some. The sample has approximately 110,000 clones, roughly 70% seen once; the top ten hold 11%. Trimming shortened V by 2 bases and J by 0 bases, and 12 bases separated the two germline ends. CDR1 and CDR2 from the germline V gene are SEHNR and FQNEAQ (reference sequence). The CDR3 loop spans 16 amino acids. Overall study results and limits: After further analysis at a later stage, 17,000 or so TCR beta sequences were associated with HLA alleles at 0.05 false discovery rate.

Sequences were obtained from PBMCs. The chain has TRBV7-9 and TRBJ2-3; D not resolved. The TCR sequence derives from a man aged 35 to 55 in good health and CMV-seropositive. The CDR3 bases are TGTGCCAGCAGCTTATTAACCGTCACTAGCACAGATACGCAGTATTTT. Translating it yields CASSLLTVTSTDTQYF.